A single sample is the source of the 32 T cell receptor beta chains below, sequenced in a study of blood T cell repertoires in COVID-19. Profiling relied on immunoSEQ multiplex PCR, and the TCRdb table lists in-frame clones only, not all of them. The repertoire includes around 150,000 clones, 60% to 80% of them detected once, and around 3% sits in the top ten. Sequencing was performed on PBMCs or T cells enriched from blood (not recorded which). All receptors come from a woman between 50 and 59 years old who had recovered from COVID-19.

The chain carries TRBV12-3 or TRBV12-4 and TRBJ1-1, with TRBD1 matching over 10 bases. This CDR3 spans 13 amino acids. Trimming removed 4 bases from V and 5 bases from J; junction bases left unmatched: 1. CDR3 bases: TGTGCCAGCAGTTCGGGACAGGGGACTGAAGCTTTCTTT. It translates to CASSSGQGTEAFF.

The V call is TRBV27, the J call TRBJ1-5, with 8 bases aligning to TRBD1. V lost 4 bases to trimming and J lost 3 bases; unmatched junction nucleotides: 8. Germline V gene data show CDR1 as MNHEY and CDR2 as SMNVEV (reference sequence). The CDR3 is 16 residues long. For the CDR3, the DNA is TGTGCCAGCAGTTCGCCGACAGGGGAATACAATCAGCCCCAGCATTTT. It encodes CASSSPTGEYNQPQHF.

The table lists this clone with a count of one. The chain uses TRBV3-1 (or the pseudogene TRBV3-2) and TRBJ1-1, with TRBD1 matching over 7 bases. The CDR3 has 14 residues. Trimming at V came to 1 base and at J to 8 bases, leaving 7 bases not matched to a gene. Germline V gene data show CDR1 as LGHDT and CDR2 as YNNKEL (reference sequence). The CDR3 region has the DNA TGTGCCAGCAGCCAAGGCCCAGGGGGATCAGAAGCTTTCTTT. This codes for CASSQGPGGSEAFF.

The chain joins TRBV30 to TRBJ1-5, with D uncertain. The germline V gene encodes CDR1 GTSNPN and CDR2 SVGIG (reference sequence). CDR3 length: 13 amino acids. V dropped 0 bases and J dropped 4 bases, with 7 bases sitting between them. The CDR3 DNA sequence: TGTGCCTGGAGTGTCTTAGCAAATCAGCCCCAGCATTTT. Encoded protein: CAWSVLANQPQHF.

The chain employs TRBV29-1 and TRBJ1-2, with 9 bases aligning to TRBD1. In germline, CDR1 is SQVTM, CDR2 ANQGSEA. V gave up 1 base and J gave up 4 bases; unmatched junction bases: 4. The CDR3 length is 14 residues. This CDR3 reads CSVEGGQGSYGYTF. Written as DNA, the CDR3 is TGCAGCGTTGAAGGGGGACAGGGATCCTATGGCTACACCTTC. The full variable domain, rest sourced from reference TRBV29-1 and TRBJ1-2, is SAVISQKPSRDICQRGTSLTIQCQVDSQVTMMFWYRQQPGQSLTLIATANQGSEATYESGFVIDKFPISRPNLTFSTLTVSNMSPEDSSIYLCSVEGGQGSYGYTFGSGTRLTVV.

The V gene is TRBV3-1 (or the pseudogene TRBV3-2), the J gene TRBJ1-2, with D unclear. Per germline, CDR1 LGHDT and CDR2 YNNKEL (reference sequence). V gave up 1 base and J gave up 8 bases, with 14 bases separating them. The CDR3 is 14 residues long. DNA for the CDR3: TGTGCCAGCAGCCAAGGGCGGTCTACCCTCGGCTACACCTTC. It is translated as CASSQGRSTLGYTF.

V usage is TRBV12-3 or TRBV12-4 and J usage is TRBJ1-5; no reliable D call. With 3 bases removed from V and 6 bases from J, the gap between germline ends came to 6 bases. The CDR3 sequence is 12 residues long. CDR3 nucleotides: TGTGCCAGCAGTTTGAGGCTTCAGCCCCAGCATTTT. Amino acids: CASSLRLQPQHF.

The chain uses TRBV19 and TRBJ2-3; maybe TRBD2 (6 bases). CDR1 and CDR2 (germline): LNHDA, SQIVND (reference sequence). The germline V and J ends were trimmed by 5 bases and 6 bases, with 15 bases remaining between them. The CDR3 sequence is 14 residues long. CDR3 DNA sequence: TGTGCCAGTAGTTTGCGGGACGCCTGGGATACGCAGTATTTT. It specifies CASSLRDAWDTQYF.

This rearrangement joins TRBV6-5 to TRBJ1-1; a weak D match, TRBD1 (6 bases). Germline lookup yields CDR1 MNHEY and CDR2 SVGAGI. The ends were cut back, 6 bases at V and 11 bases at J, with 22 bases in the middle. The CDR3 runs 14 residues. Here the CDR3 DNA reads TGTGCCAGCAGGACATCCAACAGGGCCCAGGGGGCTTTCTTT. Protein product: CASRTSNRAQGAFF.

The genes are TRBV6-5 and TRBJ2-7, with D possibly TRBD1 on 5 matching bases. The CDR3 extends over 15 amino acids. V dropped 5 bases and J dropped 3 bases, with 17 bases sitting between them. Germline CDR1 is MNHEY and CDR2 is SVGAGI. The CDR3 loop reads CASSRRGQASYEQYF. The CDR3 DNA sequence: TGTGCCAGCAGTCGCCGTGGACAAGCGAGCTACGAGCAGTACTTC.

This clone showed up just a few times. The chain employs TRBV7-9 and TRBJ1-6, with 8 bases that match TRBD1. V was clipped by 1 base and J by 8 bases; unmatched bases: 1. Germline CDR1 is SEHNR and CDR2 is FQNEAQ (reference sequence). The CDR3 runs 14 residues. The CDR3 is CASSLGQGHSPLHF. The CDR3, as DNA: TGTGCCAGCAGCTTAGGACAGGGGCATTCACCCCTCCACTTT.

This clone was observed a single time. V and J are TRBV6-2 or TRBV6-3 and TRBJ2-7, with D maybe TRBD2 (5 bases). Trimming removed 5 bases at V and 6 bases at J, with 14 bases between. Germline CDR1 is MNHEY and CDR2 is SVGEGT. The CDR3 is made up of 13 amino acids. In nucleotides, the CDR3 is TGTGCCAGCAGTACGGACTTCCCGCTCGAGCAGTACTTC. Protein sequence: CASSTDFPLEQYF.

This CDR3 is CASSIGPNTEAFF. In nucleotides, the CDR3 is TGTGCCAGTAGTATAGGGCCGAACACTGAAGCTTTCTTT. The chain uses TRBV19 and TRBJ1-1; D not certain. Between the trimmed V and J ends, which lost 1 base and 1 base, there was a span of 4 bases. Germline CDR1 LNHDA, CDR2 SQIVND (reference sequence). This CDR3 region has 13 residues.

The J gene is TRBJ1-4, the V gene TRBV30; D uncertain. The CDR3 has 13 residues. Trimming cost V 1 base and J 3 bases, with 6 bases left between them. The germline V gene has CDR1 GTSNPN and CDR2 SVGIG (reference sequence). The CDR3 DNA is TGTGCCTGGAGTGGGCACGCTAATGAAAAACTGTTTTTT. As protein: CAWSGHANEKLFF.

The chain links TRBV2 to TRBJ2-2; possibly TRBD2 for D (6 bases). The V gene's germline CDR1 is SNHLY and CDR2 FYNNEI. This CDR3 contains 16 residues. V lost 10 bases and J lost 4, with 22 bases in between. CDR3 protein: CATQHVGGVATGELFF. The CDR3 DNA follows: TGTGCCACCCAGCACGTCGGAGGGGTGGCCACCGGGGAGCTGTTTTTT.

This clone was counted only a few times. The CDR3 loop reads CASSQGRPDTQYF. CDR3 coding DNA: TGCGCCAGCAGCCAAGGGAGGCCAGATACGCAGTATTTT. The V gene is TRBV4-1, the J gene TRBJ2-3; the D gene is possibly TRBD2 (5 bases). V was clipped by 1 base and J by 4 bases, with 6 bases between them. Germline V gene data show CDR1 as MGHRA and CDR2 as YSYEKL. CDR3 size: 13 residues.

The CDR3 spells CASSFGTSVEETQYF. The CDR3, as DNA: TGCGCCAGCAGCTTCGGGACTAGCGTTGAAGAGACCCAGTACTTC. The chain links TRBV5-1 to TRBJ2-5; 10 positions agree with TRBD2. The CDR3 is made up of 15 amino acids. V was pared by 2 bases and J by 3 bases, with 4 bases of the junction left unmatched. Germline loops: CDR1 SGHRS, CDR2 YFSETQ.

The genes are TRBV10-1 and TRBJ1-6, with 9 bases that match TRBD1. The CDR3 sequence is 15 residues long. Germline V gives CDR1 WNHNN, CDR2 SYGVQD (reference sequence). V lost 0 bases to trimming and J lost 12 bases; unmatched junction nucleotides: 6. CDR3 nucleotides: TGCGCCAGCAGTGAGTCTACAGGGGGCCTGGTACCCCTCCACTTT. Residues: CASSESTGGLVPLHF.

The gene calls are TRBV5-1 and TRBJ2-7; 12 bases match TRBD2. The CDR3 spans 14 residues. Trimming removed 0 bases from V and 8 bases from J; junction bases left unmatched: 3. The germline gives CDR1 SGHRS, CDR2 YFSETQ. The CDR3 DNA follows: TGCGCCAGCAGCTTGGGGCTAGCGGGAGGGAAGCAGTACTTC. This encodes CASSLGLAGGKQYF.

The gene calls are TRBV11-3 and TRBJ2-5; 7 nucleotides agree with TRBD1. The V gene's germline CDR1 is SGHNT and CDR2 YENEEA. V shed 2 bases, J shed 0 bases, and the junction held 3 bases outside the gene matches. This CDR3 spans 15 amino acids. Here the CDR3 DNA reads TGTGCCAGCAGCTTAAGGACAGGAGACCAAGAGACCCAGTACTTC. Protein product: CASSLRTGDQETQYF.

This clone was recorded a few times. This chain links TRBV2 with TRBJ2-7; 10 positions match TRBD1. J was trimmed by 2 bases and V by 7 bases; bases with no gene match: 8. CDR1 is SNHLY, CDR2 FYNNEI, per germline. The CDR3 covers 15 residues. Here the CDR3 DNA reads TGTGCCAGCACCCAGGACAGGGGGAGAGCCTACGAGCAGTACTTC. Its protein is CASTQDRGRAYEQYF.

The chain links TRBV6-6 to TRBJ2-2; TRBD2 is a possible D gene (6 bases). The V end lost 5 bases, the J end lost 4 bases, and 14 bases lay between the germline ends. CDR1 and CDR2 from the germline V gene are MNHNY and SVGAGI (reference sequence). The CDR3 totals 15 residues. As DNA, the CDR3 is TGTGCCAGCAGTCGACCGGGGGTTGGCACCGGGGAGCTGTTTTTT. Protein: CASSRPGVGTGELFF.

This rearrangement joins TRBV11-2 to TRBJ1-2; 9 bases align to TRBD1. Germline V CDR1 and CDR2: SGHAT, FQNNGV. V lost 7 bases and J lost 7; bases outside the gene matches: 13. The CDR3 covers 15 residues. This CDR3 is CASTLRPGTGFGYTF. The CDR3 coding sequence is TGTGCCAGCACCCTGCGTCCCGGGACAGGGTTTGGCTACACCTTC.

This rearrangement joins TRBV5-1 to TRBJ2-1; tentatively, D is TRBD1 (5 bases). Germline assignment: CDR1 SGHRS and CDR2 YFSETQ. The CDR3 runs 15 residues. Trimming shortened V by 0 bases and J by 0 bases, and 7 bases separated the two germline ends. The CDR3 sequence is CASSLAQGSYNEQFF. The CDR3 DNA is TGCGCCAGCAGCTTGGCCCAGGGCTCCTACAATGAGCAGTTCTTC.

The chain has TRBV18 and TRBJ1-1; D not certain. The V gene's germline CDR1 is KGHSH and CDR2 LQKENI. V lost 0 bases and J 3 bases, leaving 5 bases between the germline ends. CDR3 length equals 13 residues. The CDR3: CASSPPGDTEAFF. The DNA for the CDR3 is TGTGCCAGCTCACCACCGGGAGACACTGAAGCTTTCTTT.

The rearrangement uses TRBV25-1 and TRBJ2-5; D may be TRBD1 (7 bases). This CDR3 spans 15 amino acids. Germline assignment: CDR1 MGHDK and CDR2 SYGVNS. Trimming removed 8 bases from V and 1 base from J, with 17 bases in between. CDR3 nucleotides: TGTGCCAGCCGGGGACAGACCGGGGGCCAAGAGACCCAGTACTTC. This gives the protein CASRGQTGGQETQYF. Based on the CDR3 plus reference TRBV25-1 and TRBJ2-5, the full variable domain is EADIYQTPRYLVIGTGKKITLECSQTMGHDKMYWYQQDPGMELHLIHYSYGVNSTEKGDLSSESTVSRIRTEHFPLTLESARPSHTSQYLCASRGQTGGQETQYFGPGTRLLVL.

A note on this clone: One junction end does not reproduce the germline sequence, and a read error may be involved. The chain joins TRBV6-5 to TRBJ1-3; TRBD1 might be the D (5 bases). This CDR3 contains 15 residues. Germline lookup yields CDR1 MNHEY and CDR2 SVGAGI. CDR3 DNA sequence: TGTGCCAGCAGAGAGGACATTCGCTCTGGAAACACCATATTTTTT. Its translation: CASREDIRSGNTIFF.

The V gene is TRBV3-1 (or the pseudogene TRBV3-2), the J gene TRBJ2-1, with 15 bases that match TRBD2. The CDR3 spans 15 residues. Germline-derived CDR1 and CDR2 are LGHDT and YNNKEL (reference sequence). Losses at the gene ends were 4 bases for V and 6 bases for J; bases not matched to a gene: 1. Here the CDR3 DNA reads TGTGCCAGCAGCCTGGGACTAGCGGGAGGCAATGAGCAGTTCTTC. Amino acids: CASSLGLAGGNEQFF.

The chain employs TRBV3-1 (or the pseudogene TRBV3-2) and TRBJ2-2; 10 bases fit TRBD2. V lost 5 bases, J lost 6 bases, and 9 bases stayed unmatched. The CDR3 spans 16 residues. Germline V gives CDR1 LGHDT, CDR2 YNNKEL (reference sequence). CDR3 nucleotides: TGTGCCAGCAGCGTGAATAGCGGGAGGATCGCCGGGGAGCTGTTTTTT. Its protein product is CASSVNSGRIAGELFF.

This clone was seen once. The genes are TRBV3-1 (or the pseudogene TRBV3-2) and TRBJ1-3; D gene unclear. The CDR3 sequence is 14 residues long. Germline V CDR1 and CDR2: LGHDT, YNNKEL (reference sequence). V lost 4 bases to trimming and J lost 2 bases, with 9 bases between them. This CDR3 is CASSLAAAGNTIYF. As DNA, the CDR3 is TGTGCCAGCAGCCTCGCGGCGGCTGGAAACACCATATATTTT.

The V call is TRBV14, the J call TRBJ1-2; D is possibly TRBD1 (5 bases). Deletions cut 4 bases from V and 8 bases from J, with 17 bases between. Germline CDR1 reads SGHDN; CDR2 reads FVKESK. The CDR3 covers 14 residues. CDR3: CASSPVGGGTGYTF. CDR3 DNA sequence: TGTGCCAGCAGCCCGGTGGGTGGAGGGACCGGCTACACCTTC.

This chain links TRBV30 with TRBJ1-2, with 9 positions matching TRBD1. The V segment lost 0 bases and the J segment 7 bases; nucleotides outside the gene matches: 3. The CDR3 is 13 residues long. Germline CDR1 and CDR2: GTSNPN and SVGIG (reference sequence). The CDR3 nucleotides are TGTGCCTGGAGTGTACGGGACAGGGCTGGCTACACCTTC. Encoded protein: CAWSVRDRAGYTF.